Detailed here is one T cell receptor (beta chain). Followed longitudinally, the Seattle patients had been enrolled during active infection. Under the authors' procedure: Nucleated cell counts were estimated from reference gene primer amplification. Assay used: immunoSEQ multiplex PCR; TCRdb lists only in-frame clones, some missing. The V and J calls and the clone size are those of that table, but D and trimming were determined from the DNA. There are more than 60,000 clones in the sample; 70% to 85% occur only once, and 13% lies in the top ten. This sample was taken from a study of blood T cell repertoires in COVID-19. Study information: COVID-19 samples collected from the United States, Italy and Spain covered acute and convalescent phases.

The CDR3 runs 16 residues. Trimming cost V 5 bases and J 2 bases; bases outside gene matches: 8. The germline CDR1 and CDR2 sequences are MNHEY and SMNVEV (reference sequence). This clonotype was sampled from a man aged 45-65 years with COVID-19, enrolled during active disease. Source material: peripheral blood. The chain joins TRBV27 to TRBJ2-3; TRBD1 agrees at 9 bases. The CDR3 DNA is TGTGCCAGCAGTCTGGACAGGGGAGAACCCACAGATACGCAGTATTTT. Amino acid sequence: CASSLDRGEPTDTQYF.